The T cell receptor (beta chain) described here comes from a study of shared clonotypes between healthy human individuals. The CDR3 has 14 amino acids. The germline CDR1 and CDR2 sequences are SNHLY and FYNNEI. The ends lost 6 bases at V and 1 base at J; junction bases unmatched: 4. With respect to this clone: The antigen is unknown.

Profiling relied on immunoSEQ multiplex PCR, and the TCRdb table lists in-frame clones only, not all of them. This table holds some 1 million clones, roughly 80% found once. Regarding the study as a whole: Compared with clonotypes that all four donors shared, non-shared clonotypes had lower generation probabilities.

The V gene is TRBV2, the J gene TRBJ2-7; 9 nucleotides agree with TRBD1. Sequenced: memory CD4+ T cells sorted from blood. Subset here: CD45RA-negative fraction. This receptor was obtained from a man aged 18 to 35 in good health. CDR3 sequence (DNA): TGTGCCAGCAGAACCGGGACAGGGTCCTACGAGCAGTACTTC. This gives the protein CASRTGTGSYEQYF.